These 15 T cell receptor beta chains share one sample of origin, sequenced in a study of blood T cell repertoires in COVID-19 (dated by TCRdb to 2020 to 2021). Library creation used the immunoSEQ multiplex PCR assay. TCRdb retrieved this table from immuneACCESS and kept in-frame rearrangements only. Not all clones are present; in checked studies, unresolved V genes account for under half, and no reason is known for the remainder. Here the sample has roughly 400,000 clones; roughly 88% occur a single time. Clones ranked in the top ten supply approximately 1.5% of the sample. The material sequenced was PBMCs or T cells enriched from blood (not recorded which). The receptors shown here come from a woman aged 18-30 years who had been exposed to COVID-19.

The chain employs TRBV4-2 and TRBJ1-4; 9 bases match TRBD1. The V segment lost 6 bases and the J segment 5 bases; nucleotides outside the gene matches: 7. CDR1 and CDR2 (germline): LGHNA, YNFKEQ. This CDR3 region has 15 residues. CDR3 residues: CASSPSGTGNEKLFF. CDR3 nucleotide sequence: TGTGCCAGCAGTCCTTCTGGGACAGGGAATGAAAAACTGTTTTTT.

J is TRBJ1-5 and V is TRBV19; TRBD1 matches 7 bases. With 1 base clipped from V and 1 base from J, the junction kept 10 bases outside the gene matches. Germline V lookup: CDR1 LNHDA, CDR2 SQIVND (reference sequence). The CDR3 has 18 residues. The DNA for the CDR3 is TGTGCCAGTAGTATAGCCTTAGGGCAGGGGGACAGCAATCAGCCCCAGCATTTT. Protein: CASSIALGQGDSNQPQHF.

The chain carries TRBV30 and TRBJ2-7; 12 bases align to TRBD2. The germline V gene encodes CDR1 GTSNPN and CDR2 SVGIG (reference sequence). The trim removed 4 bases at V and 5 bases at J, leaving 6 bases unmatched. This CDR3 contains 14 residues. CDR3 protein: CAWTWGTSGHEQYF. Here the CDR3 DNA reads TGTGCCTGGACGTGGGGGACTAGCGGGCACGAGCAGTACTTC. Combining the CDR3 with reference TRBV30 and TRBJ2-7 gives the whole variable domain SQTIHQWPATLVQPVGSPLSLECTVEGTSNPNLYWYRQAAGRGLQLLFYSVGIGQISSEVPQNLSASRPQDRQFILSSKKLLLSDSGFYLCAWTWGTSGHEQYFGPGTRLTVT.

The chain couples TRBV20-1 to TRBJ2-4; 10 nucleotides agree with TRBD2. With 3 bases clipped from V and 3 bases from J, the junction kept 11 bases outside the gene matches. The germline CDR1 and CDR2 sequences are DFQATT and SNEGSKA (reference sequence). The CDR3 runs 17 residues. The CDR3 reads CSASSSGGAWDKNIQYF. Here the CDR3 DNA reads TGCAGTGCTAGTTCGAGCGGGGGGGCCTGGGACAAAAACATTCAGTACTTC.

This clone occurred a few times. This chain links TRBV2 with TRBJ2-2; 7 bases line up with TRBD1. V was pared by 4 bases and J by 1 base, with 6 bases of the junction left unmatched. Germline assignment: CDR1 SNHLY and CDR2 FYNNEI. The CDR3 extends over 16 amino acids. The CDR3 coding sequence is TGTGCCAGCAGTGGACAGGGACGGTTGAACACCGGGGAGCTGTTTTTT. It is translated as CASSGQGRLNTGELFF.

V and J are TRBV28 and TRBJ2-1, with 14 bases matching TRBD2. The trim removed 6 bases at V and 4 bases at J, leaving 20 bases unmatched. Germline V CDR1 and CDR2: MDHEN, SYDVKM. The CDR3 is 21 residues long. The DNA of the CDR3 is TGTGCCAGCAGACCCCCCCCCGGGACTAGCGGGAGTAAGGGAGGGTACAATGAGCAGTTCTTC. Protein product: CASRPPPGTSGSKGGYNEQFF.

This clone has more than one count but fewer than ten. Other DNA sequences from this sample encode an identical CDR3 as well. This chain joins TRBV19 and TRBJ2-7, with TRBD1 matching 8 bases. Unmatched junction bases numbered 4, after V lost 5 bases and J lost 4 bases. Germline loops: CDR1 LNHDA, CDR2 SQIVND (reference sequence). This CDR3 comprises 13 residues. In DNA, the CDR3 is TGTGCCAGTAGTTTCGGACAGGGTTACGAGCAGTACTTC. Translated: CASSFGQGYEQYF.

Concerning this clone itself: Within the sample, other DNA sequences also encode this same CDR3. The V and J genes are TRBV15 and TRBJ2-1; 8 nucleotides line up with TRBD2. The CDR3 is 14 amino acids. The germline CDR1 and CDR2 sequences are LNHNV and YYDKDF (reference sequence). V gave up 8 bases and J gave up 0 bases; unmatched junction bases: 3. In DNA form, the CDR3 reads TGTGCCACCGCAAGCGGGAGCTCCTACAATGAGCAGTTCTTC. This codes for CATASGSSYNEQFF.

The V call is TRBV4-3, the J call TRBJ2-7; 10 bases agree with TRBD2. V was pared by 3 bases and J by 3 bases, with 8 bases of the junction left unmatched. The germline V gene has CDR1 LGHNA and CDR2 YSLEER. The CDR3 runs to 16 residues. Written as DNA, the CDR3 is TGCGCCAGCAGCCAGGACCAGCGGGGGGGCTTCTACGAGCAGTACTTC. Encoded protein: CASSQDQRGGFYEQYF.

CDR3 sequence: CASSYFGGAGDEQYF. CDR3 DNA sequence: TGTGCCAGCAGTTACTTTGGAGGGGCTGGGGACGAGCAGTACTTC. The chain recombines TRBV6-5 with TRBJ2-7; TRBD2 might be the D (6 bases). From germline, CDR1 is MNHEY and CDR2 SVGAGI. The CDR3 contains 15 residues. V lost 1 base to trimming and J lost 5 bases, with 15 bases between them.

There are a few counts of this clone. This chain joins TRBV11-1 and TRBJ1-1, with a weak D call TRBD1 (5 bases). Trimming cost V 5 bases and J 1 base, with 8 bases left between them. Germline CDR1 SGHAT, CDR2 FQDESV (reference sequence). The CDR3 runs 13 residues. The CDR3 sequence: CASSRQTNTEAFF. The CDR3 nucleotides read TGTGCCAGCAGCCGACAGACGAACACTGAAGCTTTCTTT.

This sequence joins TRBV7-8 and TRBJ2-2, with 7 nucleotides matching TRBD2. Germline V gene data show CDR1 as SGHVS and CDR2 as FQNEAQ. The CDR3 has 15 amino acids. The V gene end was trimmed by 2 bases and the J gene end by 4 bases; junction bases not matched to a gene: 4. The CDR3 coding sequence is TGTGCCAGCAGCTTATTGGGACTAACCACCGGGGAGCTGTTTTTT. It encodes CASSLLGLTTGELFF.

This clone occurred a few times. The chain uses TRBV29-1 and TRBJ1-2; D uncertain. V lost 3 bases to trimming and J lost 3 bases, with 8 bases between them. Germline lookup yields CDR1 SQVTM and CDR2 ANQGSEA. CDR3 length: 12 residues. The CDR3 protein is CSVDKRDYGYTF. In nucleotides, the CDR3 is TGCAGCGTTGATAAGAGGGACTATGGCTACACCTTC.

The chain carries TRBV11-2 and TRBJ2-3; 10 nucleotides match TRBD2. Looked up from germline, CDR1 is SGHAT and CDR2 is FQNNGV. This CDR3 has 16 residues. V gave up 3 bases and J gave up 6 bases; unmatched junction bases: 9. The CDR3 DNA reads TGTGCCAGCAGCTTGAAGTCTAGCGGGGGATCGGATACGCAGTATTTT. Protein sequence: CASSLKSSGGSDTQYF. Full variable domain (outside the CDR3, taken from reference TRBV11-2 and TRBJ2-3): EAGVAQSPRYKIIEKRQSVAFWCNPISGHATLYWYQQILGQGPKLLIQFQNNGVVDDSQLPKDRFSAERLKGVDSTLKIQPAKLEDSAVYLCASSLKSSGGSDTQYFGPGTRLTVL.

The rearrangement links TRBV14 to TRBJ2-4; possibly TRBD2 for D (5 bases). The CDR3 length is 15 residues. Per germline, CDR1 SGHDN and CDR2 FVKESK. Between the trimmed V and J ends, which lost 1 base and 0 bases, there was a span of 7 bases. The CDR3 sequence: CASSQVEGAKNIQYF. In nucleotides, the CDR3 is TGTGCCAGCAGCCAAGTCGAGGGAGCCAAAAACATTCAGTACTTC.